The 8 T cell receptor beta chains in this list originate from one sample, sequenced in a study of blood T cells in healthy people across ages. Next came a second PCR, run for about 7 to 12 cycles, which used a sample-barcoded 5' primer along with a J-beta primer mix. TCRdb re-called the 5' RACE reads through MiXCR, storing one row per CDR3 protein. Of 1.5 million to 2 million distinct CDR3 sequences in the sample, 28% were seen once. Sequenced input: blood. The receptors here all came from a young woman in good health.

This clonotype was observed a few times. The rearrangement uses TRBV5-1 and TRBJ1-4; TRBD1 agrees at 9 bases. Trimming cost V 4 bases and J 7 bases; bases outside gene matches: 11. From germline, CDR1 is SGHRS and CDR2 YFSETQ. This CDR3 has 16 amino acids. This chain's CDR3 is CASSRKPGQGTEKLFF. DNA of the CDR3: TGCGCCAGCAGCCGAAAACCGGGACAGGGAACTGAAAAACTGTTTTTT.

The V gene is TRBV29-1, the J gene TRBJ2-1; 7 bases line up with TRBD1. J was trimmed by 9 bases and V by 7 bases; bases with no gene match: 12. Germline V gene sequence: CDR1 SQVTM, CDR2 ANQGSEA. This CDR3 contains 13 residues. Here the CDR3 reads CSATETGYSEQFF. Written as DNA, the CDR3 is TGCAGCGCGACCGAGACAGGGTATAGTGAGCAGTTCTTC.

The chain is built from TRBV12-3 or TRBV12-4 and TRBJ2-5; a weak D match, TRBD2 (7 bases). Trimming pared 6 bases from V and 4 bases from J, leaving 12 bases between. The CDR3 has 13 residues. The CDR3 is CASRLGGLETQYF. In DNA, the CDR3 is TGTGCCAGCAGGCTCGGGGGGCTAGAGACCCAGTACTTC.

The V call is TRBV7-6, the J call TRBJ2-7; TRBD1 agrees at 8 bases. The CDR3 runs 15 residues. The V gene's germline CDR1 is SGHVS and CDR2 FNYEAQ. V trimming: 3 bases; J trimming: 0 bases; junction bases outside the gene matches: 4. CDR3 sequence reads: CASSFSTGGSYEQYF. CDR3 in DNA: TGTGCCAGCAGCTTTAGTACAGGGGGCTCCTACGAGCAGTACTTC.

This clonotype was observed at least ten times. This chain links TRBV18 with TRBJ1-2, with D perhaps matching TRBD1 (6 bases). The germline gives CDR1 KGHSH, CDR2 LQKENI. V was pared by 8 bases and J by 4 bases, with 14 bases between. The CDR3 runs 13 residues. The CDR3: CASSPDRGYGYTF. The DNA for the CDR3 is TGTGCCAGCAGCCCGGACAGAGGCTATGGCTACACCTTC.

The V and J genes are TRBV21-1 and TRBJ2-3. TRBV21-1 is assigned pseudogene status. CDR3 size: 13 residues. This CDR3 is CASSKTDSCTQYF. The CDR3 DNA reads TGTGCCAGCAGCAAAACCGACTCCTGTACGCAGTATTTT.

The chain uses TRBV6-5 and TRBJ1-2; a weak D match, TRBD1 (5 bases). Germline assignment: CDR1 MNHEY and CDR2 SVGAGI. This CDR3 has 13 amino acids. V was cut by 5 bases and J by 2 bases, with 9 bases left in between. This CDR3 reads CASSDDRNYGYTF. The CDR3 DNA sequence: TGTGCCAGCAGTGATGACAGAAACTATGGCTACACCTTC.

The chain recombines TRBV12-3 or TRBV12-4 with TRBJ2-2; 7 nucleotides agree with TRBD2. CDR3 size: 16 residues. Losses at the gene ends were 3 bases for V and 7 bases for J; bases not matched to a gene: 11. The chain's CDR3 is CASSFLGLGDGGELFF. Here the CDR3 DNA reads TGTGCCAGCAGTTTTCTAGGACTAGGAGATGGCGGGGAGCTGTTTTTT.